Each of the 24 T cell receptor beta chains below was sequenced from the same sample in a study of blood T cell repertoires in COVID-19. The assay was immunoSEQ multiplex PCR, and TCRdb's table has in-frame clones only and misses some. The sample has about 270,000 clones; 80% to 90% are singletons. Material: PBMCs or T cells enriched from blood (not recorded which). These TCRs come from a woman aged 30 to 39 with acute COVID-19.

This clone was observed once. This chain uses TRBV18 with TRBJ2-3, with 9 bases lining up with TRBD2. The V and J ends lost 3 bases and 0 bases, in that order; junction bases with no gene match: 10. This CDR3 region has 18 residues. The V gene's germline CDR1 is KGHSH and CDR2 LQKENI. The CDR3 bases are TGTGCCAGCTCACCCCCCGGGACTAGCTTTTCTAGCACAGATACGCAGTATTTT. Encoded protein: CASSPPGTSFSSTDTQYF.

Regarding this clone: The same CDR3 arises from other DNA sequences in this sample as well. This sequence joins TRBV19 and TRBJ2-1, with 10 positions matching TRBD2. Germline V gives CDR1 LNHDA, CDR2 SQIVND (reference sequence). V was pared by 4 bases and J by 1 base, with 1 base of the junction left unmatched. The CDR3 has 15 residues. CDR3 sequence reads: CASSTSGSSYNEQFF. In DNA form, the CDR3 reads TGTGCCAGTAGTACTAGCGGGAGTTCCTACAATGAGCAGTTCTTC.

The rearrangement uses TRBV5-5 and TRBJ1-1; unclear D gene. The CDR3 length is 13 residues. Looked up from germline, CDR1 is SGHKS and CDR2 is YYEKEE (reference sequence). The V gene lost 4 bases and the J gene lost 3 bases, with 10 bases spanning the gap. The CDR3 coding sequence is TGTGCCAGCAGCGTGGGGAGATACACTGAAGCTTTCTTT. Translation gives CASSVGRYTEAFF.

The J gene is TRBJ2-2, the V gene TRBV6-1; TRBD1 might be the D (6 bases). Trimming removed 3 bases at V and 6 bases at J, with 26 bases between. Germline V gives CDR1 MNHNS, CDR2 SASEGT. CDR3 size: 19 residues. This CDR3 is CASSDRDNPDGTRSGELFF. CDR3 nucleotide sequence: TGTGCCAGCAGTGACCGGGACAACCCCGACGGGACCAGATCCGGGGAGCTGTTTTTT.

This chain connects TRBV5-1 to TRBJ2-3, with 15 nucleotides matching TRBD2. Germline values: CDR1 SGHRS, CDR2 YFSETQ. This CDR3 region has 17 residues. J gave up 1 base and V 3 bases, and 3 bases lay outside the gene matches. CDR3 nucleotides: TGCGCCAGCAGCTCCGGACTAGCGGGAGGGGGCACAGATACGCAGTATTTT. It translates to CASSSGLAGGGTDTQYF.

CDR3 protein: CASSEARDRHYGYTF. For the CDR3, the DNA is TGCGCCAGCAGTGAGGCCCGGGACAGACACTATGGCTACACCTTC. The rearrangement joins TRBV10-2 to TRBJ1-2; 7 nucleotides agree with TRBD1. V trimming: 2 bases; J trimming: 3 bases; junction bases outside the gene matches: 6. This CDR3 spans 15 amino acids. Germline CDR1 is WSHSY and CDR2 is SAAADI.

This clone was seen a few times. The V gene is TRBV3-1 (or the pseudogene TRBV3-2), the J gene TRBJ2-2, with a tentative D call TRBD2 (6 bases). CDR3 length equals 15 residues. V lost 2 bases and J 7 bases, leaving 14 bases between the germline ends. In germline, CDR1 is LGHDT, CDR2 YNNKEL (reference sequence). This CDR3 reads CASSQRRLVSGELFF. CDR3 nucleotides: TGTGCCAGCAGCCAACGACGACTAGTTAGCGGGGAGCTGTTTTTT.

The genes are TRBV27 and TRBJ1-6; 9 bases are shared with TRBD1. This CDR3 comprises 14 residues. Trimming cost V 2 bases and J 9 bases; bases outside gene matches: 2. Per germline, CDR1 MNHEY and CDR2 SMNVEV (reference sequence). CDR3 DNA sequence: TGTGCCAGCAGTTTAAAGGGACAGGGTTCACCCCTCCACTTT. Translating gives CASSLKGQGSPLHF.

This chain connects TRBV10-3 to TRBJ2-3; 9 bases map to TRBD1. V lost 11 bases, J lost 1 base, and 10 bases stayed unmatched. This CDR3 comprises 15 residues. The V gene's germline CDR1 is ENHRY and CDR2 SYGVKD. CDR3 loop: CAVTGGVSGTDTQYF. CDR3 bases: TGTGCCGTAACAGGGGGCGTCTCGGGCACAGATACGCAGTATTTT.

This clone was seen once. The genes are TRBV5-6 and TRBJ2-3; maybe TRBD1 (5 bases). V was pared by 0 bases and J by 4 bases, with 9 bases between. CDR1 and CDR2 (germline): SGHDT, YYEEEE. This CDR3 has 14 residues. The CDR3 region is CASSLAGLADTQYF. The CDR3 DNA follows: TGTGCCAGCAGCTTGGCAGGGTTGGCAGATACGCAGTATTTT.

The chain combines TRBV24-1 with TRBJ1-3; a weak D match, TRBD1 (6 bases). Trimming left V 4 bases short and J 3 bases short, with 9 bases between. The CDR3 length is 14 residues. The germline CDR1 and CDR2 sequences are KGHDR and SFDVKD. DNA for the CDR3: TGTGCCACCAGTGACAGACAGGTTGGAAACACCATATATTTT. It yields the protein CATSDRQVGNTIYF.

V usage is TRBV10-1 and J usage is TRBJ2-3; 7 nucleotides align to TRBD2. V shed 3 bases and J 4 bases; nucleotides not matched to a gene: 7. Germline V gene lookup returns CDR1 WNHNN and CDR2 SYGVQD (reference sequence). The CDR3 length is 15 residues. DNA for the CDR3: TGCGCCAGCAGTGAATTCGCGGGGAGGGCAGATACGCAGTATTTT. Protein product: CASSEFAGRADTQYF.

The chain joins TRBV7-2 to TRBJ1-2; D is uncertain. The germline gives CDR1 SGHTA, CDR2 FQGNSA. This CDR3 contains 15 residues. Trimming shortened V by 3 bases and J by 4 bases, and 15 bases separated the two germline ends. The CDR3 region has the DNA TGTGCCAGCAGCTTCACGTTAGAAATTGGCTATGGCTACACCTTC. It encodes CASSFTLEIGYGYTF.

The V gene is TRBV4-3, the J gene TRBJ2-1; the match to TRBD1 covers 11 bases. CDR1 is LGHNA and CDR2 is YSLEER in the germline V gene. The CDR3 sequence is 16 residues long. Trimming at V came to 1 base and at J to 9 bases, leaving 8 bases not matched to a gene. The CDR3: CASSQVVGQGAVEQFF. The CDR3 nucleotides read TGCGCCAGCAGCCAAGTGGTCGGACAGGGGGCGGTTGAGCAGTTCTTC.

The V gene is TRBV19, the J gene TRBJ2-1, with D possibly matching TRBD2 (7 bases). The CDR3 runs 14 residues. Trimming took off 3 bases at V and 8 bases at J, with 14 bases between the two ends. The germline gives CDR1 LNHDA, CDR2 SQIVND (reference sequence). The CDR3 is CASSMGVGGHEQFF. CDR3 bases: TGTGCCAGTAGTATGGGAGTGGGGGGGCATGAGCAGTTCTTC.

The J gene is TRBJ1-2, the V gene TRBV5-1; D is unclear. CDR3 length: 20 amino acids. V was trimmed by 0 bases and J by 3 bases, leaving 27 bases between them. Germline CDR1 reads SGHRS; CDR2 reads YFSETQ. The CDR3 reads CASSLVSVRQGTDRDYGYTF. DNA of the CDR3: TGCGCCAGCAGCTTGGTCTCTGTCCGACAAGGAACCGACCGCGACTATGGCTACACCTTC.

DNA for the CDR3: TGTGCCAGCAGCCAAGCTGCTGGACTAGCGGGTGCCCAGCAGTACTTC. Translated: CASSQAAGLAGAQQYF. The chain recombines TRBV3-1 (or the pseudogene TRBV3-2) with TRBJ2-5, with 11 bases aligning to TRBD2. Germline trimming cut 1 base from V and 11 bases from J; bases unmatched to any gene: 12. This CDR3 has 16 amino acids. Germline CDR1 is LGHDT and CDR2 is YNNKEL (reference sequence).

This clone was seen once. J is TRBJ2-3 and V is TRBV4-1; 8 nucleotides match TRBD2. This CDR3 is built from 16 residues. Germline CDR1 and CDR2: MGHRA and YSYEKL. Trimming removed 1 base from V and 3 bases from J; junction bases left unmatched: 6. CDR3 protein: CASSQGPRGRTDTQYF. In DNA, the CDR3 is TGCGCCAGCAGCCAAGGACCCCGCGGGAGGACAGATACGCAGTATTTT.

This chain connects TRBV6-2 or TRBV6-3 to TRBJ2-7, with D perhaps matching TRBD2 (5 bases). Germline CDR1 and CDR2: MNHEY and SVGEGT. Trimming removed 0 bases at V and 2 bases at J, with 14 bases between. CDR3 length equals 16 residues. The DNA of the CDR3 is TGTGCCAGCAGTTACTCCTTTCCGCGGGTCACCTACGAGCAGTACTTC. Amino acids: CASSYSFPRVTYEQYF.

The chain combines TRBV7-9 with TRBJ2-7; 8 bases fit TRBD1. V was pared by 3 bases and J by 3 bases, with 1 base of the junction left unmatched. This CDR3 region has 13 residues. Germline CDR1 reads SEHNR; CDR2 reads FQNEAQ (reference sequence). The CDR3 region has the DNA TGTGCCAGCAGCTTTGACAGGGGCTACGAGCAGTACTTC. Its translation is CASSFDRGYEQYF.

In DNA, the CDR3 is TGTGCCACCCGACAGGGTTACTACAATGAGCAGTTCTTC. It encodes CATRQGYYNEQFF. This sequence joins TRBV15 and TRBJ2-1, with 7 nucleotides matching TRBD1. The ends lost 8 bases at V and 3 bases at J; junction bases unmatched: 4. The CDR3 has 13 residues. From germline, CDR1 is LNHNV and CDR2 YYDKDF (reference sequence).

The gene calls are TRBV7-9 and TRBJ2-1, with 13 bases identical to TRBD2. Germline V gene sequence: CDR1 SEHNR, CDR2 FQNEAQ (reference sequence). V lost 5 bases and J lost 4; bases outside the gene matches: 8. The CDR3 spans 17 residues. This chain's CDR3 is CASSKTGTSGIYNEQFF. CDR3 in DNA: TGTGCCAGCAGCAAAACCGGGACTAGCGGGATTTACAATGAGCAGTTCTTC.

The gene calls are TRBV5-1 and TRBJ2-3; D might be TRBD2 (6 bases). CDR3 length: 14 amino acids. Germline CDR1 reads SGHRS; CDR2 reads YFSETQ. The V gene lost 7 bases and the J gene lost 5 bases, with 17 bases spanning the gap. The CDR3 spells CASAGLEKRDTQYF. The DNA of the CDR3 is TGCGCCAGCGCGGGGCTGGAGAAGAGAGATACGCAGTATTTT. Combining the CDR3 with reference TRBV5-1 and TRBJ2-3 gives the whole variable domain KAGVTQTPRYLIKTRGQQVTLSCSPISGHRSVSWYQQTPGQGLQFLFEYFSETQRNKGNFPGRFSGRQFSNSRSEMNVSTLELGDSALYLCASAGLEKRDTQYFGPGTRLTVL.

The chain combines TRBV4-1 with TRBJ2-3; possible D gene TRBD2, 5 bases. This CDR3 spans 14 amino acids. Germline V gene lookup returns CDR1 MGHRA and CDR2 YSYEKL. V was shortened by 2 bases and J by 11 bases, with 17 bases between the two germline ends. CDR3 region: CASSQPTRAAQQYF. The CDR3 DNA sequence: TGCGCCAGCAGCCAACCCACGCGAGCGGCTCAGCAGTATTTT.